The 12 T cell receptor beta chains in this list originate from one sample, sequenced in a study of T cell responses to AZD1222 COVID-19 vaccine. Measured with immunoSEQ multiplex PCR; TCRdb has only the in-frame clones, and not every one. The sample holds more than 95,000 clones, about 89% seen once. Sequences were derived from peripheral blood, sampled on day 0 of AZD1222 vaccination. All receptors come from an adult in good health.

The chain combines TRBV2 with TRBJ2-5, with TRBD2 as a possible D gene (6 bases). CDR1 and CDR2 from the germline V gene are SNHLY and FYNNEI. The V end lost 4 bases, the J end lost 4 bases, and 10 bases lay between the germline ends. The CDR3 sequence is 13 residues long. The CDR3, as DNA: TGTGCCAGCAGTGGCTTGGAGGGAGAGACCCAGTACTTC. It specifies CASSGLEGETQYF.

The chain links TRBV7-9 to TRBJ1-2, with 12 bases lining up with TRBD1. The V gene end was trimmed by 1 base and the J gene end by 4 bases; junction bases not matched to a gene: 1. CDR1 and CDR2 (germline): SEHNR, FQNEAQ (reference sequence). The CDR3 has 15 amino acids. CDR3 in DNA: TGTGCCAGCAGCTTAGAGGGACAGGGGGCCTATGGCTACACCTTC. Its protein is CASSLEGQGAYGYTF. The variable domain in full, completed from reference TRBV7-9 and TRBJ1-2, reads DTGVSQNPRHKITKRGQNVTFRCDPISEHNRLYWYRQTLGQGPEFLTYFQNEAQLEKSRLLSDRFSAERPKGSFSTLEIQRTEQGDSAMYLCASSLEGQGAYGYTFGSGTRLTVV.

The rearrangement joins TRBV28 to TRBJ2-7, with TRBD1 as a possible D gene (7 bases). V was shortened by 2 bases and J by 4 bases, with 15 bases between the two germline ends. CDR1 is MDHEN and CDR2 is SYDVKM in the germline V gene. The CDR3 is made up of 15 amino acids. CDR3 residues: CASSLQGGPHYEQYF. DNA of the CDR3: TGTGCCAGCAGTTTACAGGGGGGACCCCATTACGAGCAGTACTTC.

The CDR3 sequence: CASSVSGNTIYF. The CDR3 DNA sequence: TGTGCCAGCAGTGTCTCTGGAAACACCATATATTTT. The chain links TRBV2 to TRBJ1-3, with unresolved D. CDR3 length equals 12 residues. Germline V gene data show CDR1 as SNHLY and CDR2 as FYNNEI. The germline V and J ends were trimmed by 4 bases and 0 bases, with 1 base remaining between them.

The CDR3 DNA reads as TGTGCCTGGGCGGGTCCTAGCGCAAATCAAGAGACCCAGTACTTC. The encoded protein is CAWAGPSANQETQYF. The rearrangement uses TRBV30 and TRBJ2-5, with D possibly being TRBD2 (6 bases). Trimming removed 5 bases at V and 2 bases at J, with 18 bases between. The CDR3 loop spans 15 amino acids. CDR1 and CDR2 from the germline V gene are GTSNPN and SVGIG (reference sequence).

The chain combines TRBV5-1 with TRBJ2-7; 8 positions agree with TRBD1. V lost 4 bases and J lost 3; bases outside the gene matches: 12. From germline, CDR1 is SGHRS and CDR2 YFSETQ. The CDR3 is 16 residues long. CDR3 residues: CASSRTSQGVGYEQYF. The DNA of the CDR3 is TGCGCCAGCAGCCGCACCTCACAGGGGGTAGGCTACGAGCAGTACTTC.

This clone has a handful of counts. This chain connects TRBV6-1 to TRBJ2-7; 8 nucleotides match TRBD1. The CDR3 is made up of 14 amino acids. The V gene's germline CDR1 is MNHNS and CDR2 SASEGT. Trimming at V came to 0 bases and at J to 5 bases, leaving 3 bases not matched to a gene. In DNA form, the CDR3 reads TGTGCCAGCAGTGAAGCCCAGGGGGCCGACGAGCAGTACTTC. Amino acid sequence: CASSEAQGADEQYF.

The rearrangement joins TRBV19 to TRBJ2-1; D assignment may be TRBD1 or TRBD2 (5 bases each). V lost 1 base to trimming and J lost 5 bases, with 6 bases between them. CDR1 is LNHDA, CDR2 SQIVND, per germline (reference sequence). The CDR3 covers 13 residues. CDR3 sequence reads: CASSIGDDNEQFF. The CDR3, as DNA: TGTGCCAGTAGTATAGGGGACGACAATGAGCAGTTCTTC.

This chain uses TRBV5-1 with TRBJ2-1, with TRBD2 identical over 13 bases. This CDR3 contains 16 residues. Unmatched junction bases numbered 8, after V lost 4 bases and J lost 7 bases. Germline V lookup: CDR1 SGHRS, CDR2 YFSETQ. The CDR3 loop reads CASSTLAGGPRNEQFF. CDR3 coding DNA: TGCGCCAGCAGCACACTAGCGGGAGGGCCCAGAAATGAGCAGTTCTTC.

V and J are TRBV28 and TRBJ2-3; unclear D gene. V was clipped by 1 base and J by 0 bases, with 8 bases between them. The CDR3 totals 15 residues. In germline, CDR1 is MDHEN, CDR2 SYDVKM. CDR3 protein: CASSLLATSTDTQYF. The CDR3 DNA follows: TGTGCCAGCAGTTTATTGGCAACTAGCACAGATACGCAGTATTTT.

The genes are TRBV2 and TRBJ2-2, with TRBD2 as a possible D gene (5 bases). The CDR3 has 13 residues. The V end was cut by 2 bases, the J end by 6 bases, with 7 bases between. The V gene's germline CDR1 is SNHLY and CDR2 FYNNEI. The CDR3 sequence: CASSERESGELFF. The CDR3 coding sequence is TGTGCCAGCAGTGAACGGGAATCCGGGGAGCTGTTTTTT.

This clone occurred a few times. The chain has TRBV11-2 and TRBJ2-2, with D possibly being TRBD2 (6 bases). Germline V gene lookup returns CDR1 SGHAT and CDR2 FQNNGV. CDR3 length: 14 residues. The V end lost 3 bases, the J end lost 6 bases, and 11 bases lay between the germline ends. The CDR3 sequence is CASSFGGPPGELFF. The CDR3 bases are TGTGCCAGCAGCTTTGGAGGGCCACCCGGGGAGCTGTTTTTT.